This T cell receptor beta chain was identified in a study of T-cell memory formation after mild COVID-19. Study-wide results and limits: Whereas later expanders leaned CD4+, clones contracting day 15 to 85 showed a balanced CD4/CD8 makeup.

The sample holds a few counts of this clonotype. What it recognizes is unknown. A single record per CDR3 protein comes from TCRdb applying MiXCR to the 5' RACE reads. The repertoire consists of 400,000 to 500,000 distinct CDR3 sequences, with roughly 24% occurring once and the leading ten covering roughly 8.9%. Trimming took off 4 bases at V and 6 bases at J, with 17 bases between the two ends. The germline V gene encodes CDR1 SGHRS and CDR2 YFSETQ. CDR3 length: 15 amino acids. This sequence was found in an adult woman who had mild COVID-19 (a few samples of this study predate the infection). Cell type and time point are not known. The specimen sequenced was PBMCs or a T cell subset sorted from them (not recorded which). The chain carries TRBV5-1 and TRBJ2-1; TRBD1 or TRBD2 may be the D gene (5 bases each). The DNA for the CDR3 is TGCGCCAGCAGCCCCGGGACCCTCTTAGGCAATGAGCAGTTCTTC. Its protein product is CASSPGTLLGNEQFF.